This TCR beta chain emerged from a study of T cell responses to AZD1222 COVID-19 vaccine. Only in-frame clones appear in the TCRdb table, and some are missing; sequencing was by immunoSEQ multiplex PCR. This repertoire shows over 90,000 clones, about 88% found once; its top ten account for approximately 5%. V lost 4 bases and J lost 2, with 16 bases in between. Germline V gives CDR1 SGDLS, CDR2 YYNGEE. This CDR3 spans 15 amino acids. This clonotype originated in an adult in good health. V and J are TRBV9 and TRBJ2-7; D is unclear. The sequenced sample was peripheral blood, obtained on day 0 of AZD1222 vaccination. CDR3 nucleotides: TGTGCCAGCAGCCCCCGATTCTCGGGTGCCTACGAGCAGTACTTC. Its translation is CASSPRFSGAYEQYF. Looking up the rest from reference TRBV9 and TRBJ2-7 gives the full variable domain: DSGVTQTPKHLITATGQRVTLRCSPRSGDLSVYWYQQSLDQGLQFLIQYYNGEERAKGNILERFSAQQFPDLHSELNLSSLELGDSALYFCASSPRFSGAYEQYFGPGTRLTVT.